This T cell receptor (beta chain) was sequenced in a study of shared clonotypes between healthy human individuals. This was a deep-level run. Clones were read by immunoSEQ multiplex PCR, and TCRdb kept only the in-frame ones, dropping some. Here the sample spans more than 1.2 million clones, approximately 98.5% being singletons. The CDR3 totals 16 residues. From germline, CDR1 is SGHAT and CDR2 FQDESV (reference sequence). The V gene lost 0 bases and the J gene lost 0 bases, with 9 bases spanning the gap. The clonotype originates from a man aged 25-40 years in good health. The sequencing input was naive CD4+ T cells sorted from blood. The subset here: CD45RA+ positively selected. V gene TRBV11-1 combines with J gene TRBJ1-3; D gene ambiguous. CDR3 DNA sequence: TGTGCCAGCAGCTTAGCCCTGGACTTCTCTGGAAACACCATATATTTT. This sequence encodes CASSLALDFSGNTIYF.